This T cell receptor beta chain came from a study of CD4 and CD8 cells across lung adenocarcinoma regions. Trimming cost V 1 base and J 2 bases, with 10 bases left between them. Germline CDR1 is MNHNS and CDR2 is SASEGT. The CDR3 sequence is 15 residues long. By share, this clonotype ranks as medium-sized. TCRdb analysed the PCR reads with MiXCR anew, one entry per CDR3 protein. The sample includes approximately 11,000 distinct CDR3 sequences, approximately 49% seen only once; the top ten take roughly 30%. The receptor was derived from a female donor with lung adenocarcinoma. The CD4 and CD8 labels of this study may be unreliable. Sequencing input: CD8+ T cells from the center of a lung tumor. V gene TRBV6-1 combines with J gene TRBJ2-3, with D perhaps matching TRBD1 (6 bases). The chain's CDR3 is CASSEGWDNTDTQYF. In nucleotides, the CDR3 is TGTGCCAGCAGTGAAGGATGGGACAACACAGATACGCAGTATTTT.